Listed below are T cell receptor beta chains from one sample, sequenced in a study of T cells in Graves' hyperthyroidism and ophthalmopathy. A single record per CDR3 protein comes from TCRdb applying MiXCR to the multiplex PCR reads. This table has hundreds of thousands of distinct CDR3 sequences, roughly 19% appearing once. The sample taken for sequencing was blood. The receptors stem from a man in his forties or fifties with Graves' ophthalmopathy. The CDR3 runs from the conserved cysteine through the conserved F or W.

j_call	cdr3_length	v_call	cdr3_aa
TRBJ2-5	16	TRBV7-9	CASSLGTGVEGETQYF
TRBJ2-3	16	TRBV19	CASTLGLAGVGDTQYF
TRBJ1-2	13	TRBV5-1	CASSLGGRDGYTF
TRBJ2-2	14	TRBV11-2	CASGTEGVTGELFF
TRBJ2-4	13	TRBV30	CAWSGGTENIQYF
TRBJ1-2	16	TRBV28	CASSSPQGRKNYGYTF
TRBJ2-1	17	TRBV4-1	CASSQDRQGANSDEQFF
TRBJ1-6	12	TRBV7-2	CASSLIYPRLHF
TRBJ2-1	16	TRBV11-1	CASSRPGTSVYNEQFF
TRBJ2-1	15	TRBV7-9	CASSSGQGSYNEQFF
TRBJ1-2	14	TRBV28	CASRPKNRVRGYTF
TRBJ2-1	16	TRBV12-3/TRBV12-4	CASSDPGESKYNEQFF
TRBJ2-1	13	TRBV2	CASRSQGYNEQFF
TRBJ2-3	14	TRBV11-2	CASSLSGPTDTQYF
TRBJ1-1	17	TRBV10-3	CATSGTGGESGHTEAFF
TRBJ1-2	13	TRBV19	CASSVQGVHGYTF
TRBJ1-1	13	TRBV10-2	CASIRDRAAEAFF
TRBJ2-2	16	TRBV7-9	CASRKQTGTSTGELFF
TRBJ2-5	14	TRBV27	CASSLGGRLGTQYF
TRBJ2-7	15	TRBV11-2	CASSTGTWKNYEQYF
TRBJ2-3	16	TRBV28	CASSFRASGSADTQYF
TRBJ2-4	16	TRBV12-3/TRBV12-4	CASSRGVAEAKNIQYF
TRBJ1-4	14	TRBV6-1	CASSPGGSNEKLFF
TRBJ1-5	16	TRBV6-5	CASSYIRLGGGQPQHF
TRBJ1-2	13	TRBV13	CASSDWGDNGYTF
TRBJ2-7	14	TRBV2	CASSDILLSYEQYF
TRBJ2-1	15	TRBV9	CASSVAVESYNEQFF
TRBJ2-7	15	TRBV15	CATSITLGRGYEQYF
TRBJ2-1	12	TRBV24-1	CATSDRPNEQFF
TRBJ2-1	14	TRBV30	CAWSAGNRGNEQFF
TRBJ2-1	14	TRBV20-1	CSARVSLGYNEQFF
TRBJ2-7	14	TRBV2	CASSDRGLLQEQYF
TRBJ2-5	11	TRBV20-1	CSARDRGTQYF
TRBJ2-1	17	TRBV11-1	CASSHPSGRGWDNEQFF
TRBJ2-1	14	TRBV7-9	CASSLSRLAEEQFF